This T cell receptor beta chain is drawn from a study of regulatory T cells in long-lasting Graves disease. CDR3-region Arm-PCR and iRepertoire HTBI primers produced the TCR beta libraries. TCRdb independently ran MiXCR on the multiplex PCR reads; one entry per CDR3 protein. Of roughly 500,000 distinct CDR3 sequences in the sample, about 13% are singletons; the top ten hold roughly a tenth. Indicated time point: newly diagnosed GD, antithyroid drugs for less than 3 months. PBMCs provided the RNA from which the TCR library was made. The guidelines of the American Thyroid Association were the basis for diagnosing Graves' disease. The length of the CDR3 is 16 residues. The germline V gene has CDR1 SGHRS and CDR2 YFSETQ. V lost 3 bases to trimming and J lost 6 bases; unmatched junction nucleotides: 14. The data were also submitted as part of a second study, on T cells in Graves' hyperthyroidism and ophthalmopathy. That investigation notes: Exclusion criteria comprised uncontrolled infection, other autoimmune disease, pregnancy or lactation.

The sequence came from a man between 25 and 39 years old with Graves disease. The sample here was peripheral blood mononuclear cells (PBMCs), taken at new diagnosis, from a patient treated with antithyroid drugs. The chain links TRBV5-1 to TRBJ1-1, with 7 bases matching TRBD1. The CDR3 region has the DNA TGCGCCAGCAGCTGGTCCAGCAGGGGGAGACCATCTGAAGCTTTCTTT. Encoded protein: CASSWSSRGRPSEAFF.